This is a list of T cell receptor beta chains from one sample in a study of blood T cell repertoires in COVID-19. Assay used: immunoSEQ multiplex PCR; TCRdb lists only in-frame clones, some missing. Found here are over 150,000 clones, approximately 85% of them singletons; the top ten hold 5% to 8%. The specimen was PBMCs or T cells enriched from blood (not recorded which). The source is a man aged 35 to 55 who had recovered from COVID-19. Each CDR3 is given with its conserved first and last residue. The D gene is left open where the match is weak. Rows may omit the clone size; those that give it use once, few, many or a size class.

cdr3_length d_call clone_size j_call v_call cdr3_aa cdr3_nt
13 - - TRBJ1-5 TRBV24-1 CATSTVGGQPQHF TGTGCCACCTCCACCGTCGGTGGTCAGCCCCAGCATTTT
16 TRBD1 few TRBJ1-4 TRBV4-1 CASSQVQGATNEKLFF TGCGCCAGCAGCCAGGTCCAGGGGGCCACTAATGAAAAACTGTTTTTT
15 TRBD1 - TRBJ2-7 TRBV28 CASSLDGTVLYEQYF TGTGCCAGCAGTTTGGACGGGACAGTTCTCTACGAGCAGTACTTC
13 - - TRBJ2-1 TRBV7-2 CASSLAGANEQFF TGTGCCAGCAGCTTAGCGGGGGCCAATGAGCAGTTCTTC
15 - once TRBJ2-6 TRBV19 CASTNGGSGANVLTF TGTGCCAGTACCAACGGAGGCTCTGGGGCCAACGTCCTGACTTTC
19 - once TRBJ2-6 TRBV9 CASSVGLRRTGSGANVLTF TGTGCCAGCAGCGTAGGCCTTAGAAGGACTGGCTCTGGGGCCAACGTCCTGACTTTC
13 TRBD1 - TRBJ1-4 TRBV7-9 CASTGQGREKLFF TGTGCCAGCACGGGACAGGGAAGGGAAAAACTGTTTTTT
13 - - TRBJ2-5 TRBV9 CASSPTNQETQYF TGTGCCAGCAGCCCGACAAACCAAGAGACCCAGTACTTC
11 - - TRBJ1-3 TRBV11-2 CASSSGDTIYF TGTGCCAGCAGCTCCGGGGACACCATATATTTT
14 TRBD1 - TRBJ1-5 TRBV19 CASSIQGAPQPQHF TGTGCCAGTAGTATTCAGGGGGCCCCTCAGCCCCAGCATTTT
15 - - TRBJ1-1 TRBV30 CAWSTPLTGSTEAFF TGTGCCTGGAGTACCCCTCTAACAGGGTCCACTGAAGCTTTCTTT
15 TRBD1 - TRBJ1-1 TRBV2 CASSTGTALNTEAFF TGTGCCAGCAGTACCGGGACAGCTCTGAACACTGAAGCTTTCTTT
14 TRBD1 - TRBJ2-7 TRBV19 CASSMGTGGYEQYF TGTGCCAGTAGTATGGGTACAGGGGGCTACGAGCAGTACTTC
17 - - TRBJ1-6 TRBV11-2 CASSHKNPGRGDSPLHF TGTGCCAGCAGTCATAAAAATCCGGGGCGCGGGGATTCACCCCTCCACTTT
17 TRBD1 - TRBJ1-3 TRBV9 CASSSRGRDSSGNTIYF TGTGCCAGCAGCTCGAGGGGTCGGGACAGCTCTGGAAACACCATATATTTT
14 TRBD1 - TRBJ1-5 TRBV6-5 CASSRTGRDQPQHF TGTGCCAGCAGCCGGACAGGGAGGGATCAGCCCCAGCATTTT
14 TRBD2 - TRBJ2-1 TRBV19 CASSTTWEGNEQFF TGTGCCAGTAGTACCACATGGGAGGGCAATGAGCAGTTCTTC
15 TRBD1 few TRBJ1-2 TRBV24-1 CANTTPGQGFFSYTF TGTGCCAACACGACTCCGGGACAGGGGTTTTTCAGCTACACCTTC
18 TRBD1 few TRBJ1-2 TRBV27 CASSLSPRGTGGNYGYTF TGTGCCAGCAGTTTATCGCCCCGAGGGACAGGGGGCAACTATGGCTACACCTTC
14 TRBD1 - TRBJ1-1 TRBV18 CASSPRDSGTEAFF TGTGCCAGCTCACCAAGGGACAGTGGCACTGAAGCTTTCTTT
12 - - TRBJ1-2 TRBV13 CASSEGRNGYTF TGTGCCAGCAGCGAAGGGAGAAATGGCTACACCTTC
15 - few TRBJ2-1 TRBV6-2/TRBV6-3 CASSYEAGWDNEQFF TGTGCCAGCAGTTATGAGGCAGGGTGGGACAATGAGCAGTTCTTC
11 - - TRBJ1-1 TRBV29-1 CSVARGIEAFF TGCAGCGTTGCCAGGGGCATTGAAGCTTTCTTT
15 - - TRBJ2-5 TRBV5-1 CASSLDTLRGETQYF TGCGCCAGCAGCTTGGATACCCTGAGGGGGGAGACCCAGTACTTC
14 TRBD1 - TRBJ1-6 TRBV2 CASSLGQGNSPLHF TGTGCCAGCAGCCTGGGACAGGGGAATTCACCCCTCCACTTT
16 - - TRBJ1-5 TRBV24-1 CATSDSRQYSNQPQHF TGTGCCACCAGTGATTCTAGGCAGTATAGCAATCAGCCCCAGCATTTT
13 - - TRBJ1-2 TRBV11-2 CASSLRDNYGYTF TGTGCCAGCAGCTTACGGGATAACTATGGCTACACCTTC
19 TRBD1 - TRBJ1-2 TRBV28 CASSSHNPPGQGADYGYTF TGTGCCAGCAGTTCCCACAACCCTCCTGGACAGGGGGCGGACTATGGCTACACCTTC
13 - once TRBJ2-5 TRBV19 CASAPRGGETQYF TGTGCCTCAGCGCCCCGGGGTGGAGAGACCCAGTACTTC
15 - - TRBJ1-5 TRBV28 CASSLRGQPHQPQHF TGTGCCAGCAGTTTAAGGGGCCAGCCCCATCAGCCCCAGCATTTT
14 - - TRBJ1-5 TRBV28 CASRSPGRNQPQHF TGTGCCAGCAGGTCTCCCGGGAGGAATCAGCCCCAGCATTTT
17 - - TRBJ2-7 TRBV3-1/TRBV3-2 CASSLRPGLEKLNEQYF TGTGCCAGCAGCCTGAGACCGGGACTCGAAAAATTAAACGAGCAGTACTTC
13 TRBD1 - TRBJ1-3 TRBV30 CAWSVDRGDTIYF TGTGCCTGGAGTGTGGACAGGGGAGACACCATATATTTT
14 - once TRBJ1-2 TRBV6-5 CASSYNRDHYGYTF TGTGCCAGCAGTTACAACAGGGACCACTATGGCTACACCTTC
17 - - TRBJ2-1 TRBV7-8 CASSLGGTLVSYNEQFF TGTGCCAGCAGCTTAGGGGGGACACTGGTCTCCTACAATGAGCAGTTCTTC
13 - once TRBJ1-4 TRBV18 CASSRASDEKLFF TGTGCCAGCTCGAGGGCCAGCGATGAAAAACTGTTTTTT
14 TRBD1 - TRBJ1-2 TRBV15 CATSKEGADYGYTF TGTGCCACCAGCAAAGAGGGGGCGGACTATGGCTACACCTTC
17 - - TRBJ1-5 TRBV5-1 CASSLEDRRYSNQPQHF TGCGCCAGCAGCTTGGAGGACAGACGGTATAGCAATCAGCCCCAGCATTTT
12 - - TRBJ2-1 TRBV6-6 CASSYYENEQFF TGTGCCAGCAGTTACTACGAGAATGAGCAGTTCTTC
21 TRBD1 - TRBJ2-2 TRBV3-1/TRBV3-2 CASSQFPIVRAGGANTGELFF TGTGCCAGCAGCCAATTTCCCATAGTCCGAGCAGGGGGCGCGAACACCGGGGAGCTGTTTTTT
13 - once TRBJ2-7 TRBV3-1/TRBV3-2 CASSQDAGDEQYF TGTGCCAGCAGCCAAGATGCAGGCGACGAGCAGTACTTC
16 TRBD2 - TRBJ2-2 TRBV30 CAWSVPLAASTGELFF TGTGCCTGGAGTGTACCGCTAGCGGCGAGCACCGGGGAGCTGTTTTTT
15 - - TRBJ1-5 TRBV5-6 CASSPGLYSNQPQHF TGTGCCAGCAGCCCCGGACTCTATAGCAATCAGCCCCAGCATTTT
15 TRBD2 - TRBJ2-2 TRBV18 CASSLAGKNTGELFF TGTGCCAGCTCGCTAGCGGGAAAGAACACCGGGGAGCTGTTTTTT
16 - - TRBJ1-6 TRBV5-1 CASSSEEGLYNSPLHF TGCGCCAGCAGCTCCGAAGAGGGTCTCTATAATTCACCCCTCCACTTT
15 - once TRBJ1-2 TRBV7-8 CASSLDSQLANGYTF TGTGCCAGCAGCTTAGATTCGCAGTTAGCTAATGGCTACACCTTC
11 - - TRBJ2-1 TRBV29-1 CSVDRGNEQFF TGCAGCGTCGATCGCGGGAATGAGCAGTTCTTC
16 TRBD1 - TRBJ1-1 TRBV7-8 CASSLSMGQMNTEAFF TGTGCCAGCAGCTTATCGATGGGACAGATGAACACTGAAGCTTTCTTT
16 TRBD2 - TRBJ2-1 TRBV25-1 CASSDSQRDSYNEQFF TGTGCCAGCAGTGATTCACAGCGGGACTCCTACAATGAGCAGTTCTTC
16 - - TRBJ1-6 TRBV15 CATSPGGGGWGSPLHF TGTGCCACCAGCCCGGGCGGGGGGGGGTGGGGTTCACCCCTCCACTTT
14 - - TRBJ2-7 TRBV4-2 CASSQASQGYEQYF TGTGCCAGCAGCCAAGCTTCTCAGGGCTACGAGCAGTACTTC